This TCR beta chain was sequenced for a study of metastatic and nonmetastatic thyroid tumors. Background on the study: Repertoire comparisons spanned blood and tumor or nodule tissue from malignant and benign thyroid patients.

Patients had received no treatment of any kind before thyroid surgery. General observations from the study: As reported, TCR beta diversity in blood and tumor was significantly higher in malignant thyroid tumors than in benign nodules.

The sample holds one count of this clone. Its antigen is unknown. Original analysis: Building a distant-metastasis classifier for papillary thyroid cancer drew on CDR3 differences across clinicopathological groups. TCRdb re-analyzed the PCR reads through MiXCR. TCRdb's processing, not the study's, gives the V and J calls here. The sample includes around 23,000 clones, roughly 19% of them seen just once. Looked up from germline, CDR1 is SGHTA and CDR2 is FQGNSA. V was pared by 5 bases and J by 4 bases, with 7 bases of the junction left unmatched. The CDR3 spans 15 residues. This TCR derives from a male donor with papillary thyroid cancer or a benign thyroid nodule (not recorded which). Some clones in this sample may be carry-over from other donors' samples. The sample consisted of blood. The rearrangement links TRBV7-2 to TRBJ2-5, with 10 bases lining up with TRBD2. CDR3 nucleotides: TGTGCCAGCAGCGCAAAAGCGGGGGGGCGAGAGACCCAGTACTTC. Translating it yields CASSAKAGGRETQYF.